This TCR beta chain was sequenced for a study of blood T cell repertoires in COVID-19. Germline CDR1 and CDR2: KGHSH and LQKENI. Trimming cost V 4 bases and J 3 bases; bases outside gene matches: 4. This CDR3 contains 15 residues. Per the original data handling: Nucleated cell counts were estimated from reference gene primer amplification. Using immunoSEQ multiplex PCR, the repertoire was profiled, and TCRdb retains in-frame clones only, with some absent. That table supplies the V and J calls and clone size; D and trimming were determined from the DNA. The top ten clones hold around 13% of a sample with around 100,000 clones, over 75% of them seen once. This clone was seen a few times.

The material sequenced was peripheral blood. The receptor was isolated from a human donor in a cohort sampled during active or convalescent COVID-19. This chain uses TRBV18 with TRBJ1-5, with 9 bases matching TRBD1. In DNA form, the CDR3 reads TGTGCCAGCTCACGGACAGGGGACCACAATCAGCCCCAGCATTTT. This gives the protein CASSRTGDHNQPQHF. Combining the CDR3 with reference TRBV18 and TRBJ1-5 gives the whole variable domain NAGVMQNPRHLVRRRGQEARLRCSPMKGHSHVYWYRQLPEEGLKFMVYLQKENIIDESGMPKERFSAEFPKEGPSILRIQQVVRGDSAAYFCASSRTGDHNQPQHFGDGTRLSIL.